Below, one TCR beta chain is given with its context. Its antigen remains unidentified. At one end the junction does not follow the germline gene, possibly because of a read error. CDR1 and CDR2 from the germline V gene are SGHRS and YFSETQ. The CDR3 consists of 14 residues. TCRdb analysed the 5' RACE reads with MiXCR anew, one entry per CDR3 protein. Of 700,000 to 1,000,000 distinct CDR3 sequences in the sample, about an eighth were seen once. These data belong to a study of CD8 T cells in ankylosing spondylitis. The study's findings and limits: Disease-linked clones displayed a CD8+ phenotype and appeared relatively rarely in peripheral blood. For ankylosing spondylitis blood, a TCR beta motif of 7 to 9 highly homologous variants appeared characteristic.

Sample: blood, either unsorted or a sorted T cell fraction (not recorded which). The receptor's source is a male donor with ankylosing spondylitis. The chain uses TRBV5-1 and TRBJ2-6, with D possibly TRBD1 on 5 matching bases. The CDR3 coding sequence is TGTGCCAGCAGCAGGGACTCTGGGGCCAACGTCCTGACTTTC. It is translated as CASSRDSGANVLTF.